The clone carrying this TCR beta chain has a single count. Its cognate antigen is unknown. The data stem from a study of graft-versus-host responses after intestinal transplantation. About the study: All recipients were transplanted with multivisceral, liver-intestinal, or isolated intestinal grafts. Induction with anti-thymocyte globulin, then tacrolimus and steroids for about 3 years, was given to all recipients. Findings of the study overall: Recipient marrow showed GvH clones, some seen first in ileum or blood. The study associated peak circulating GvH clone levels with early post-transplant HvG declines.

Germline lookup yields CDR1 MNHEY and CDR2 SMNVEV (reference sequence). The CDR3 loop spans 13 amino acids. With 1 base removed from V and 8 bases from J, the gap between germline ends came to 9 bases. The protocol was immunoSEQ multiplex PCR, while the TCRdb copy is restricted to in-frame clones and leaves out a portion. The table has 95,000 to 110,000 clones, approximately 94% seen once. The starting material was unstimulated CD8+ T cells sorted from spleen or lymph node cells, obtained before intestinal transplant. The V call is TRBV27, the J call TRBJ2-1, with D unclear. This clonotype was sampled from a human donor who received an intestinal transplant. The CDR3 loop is CASSLFGKDEQFF. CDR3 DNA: TGTGCCAGCAGTTTATTTGGGAAAGATGAGCAGTTCTTC.